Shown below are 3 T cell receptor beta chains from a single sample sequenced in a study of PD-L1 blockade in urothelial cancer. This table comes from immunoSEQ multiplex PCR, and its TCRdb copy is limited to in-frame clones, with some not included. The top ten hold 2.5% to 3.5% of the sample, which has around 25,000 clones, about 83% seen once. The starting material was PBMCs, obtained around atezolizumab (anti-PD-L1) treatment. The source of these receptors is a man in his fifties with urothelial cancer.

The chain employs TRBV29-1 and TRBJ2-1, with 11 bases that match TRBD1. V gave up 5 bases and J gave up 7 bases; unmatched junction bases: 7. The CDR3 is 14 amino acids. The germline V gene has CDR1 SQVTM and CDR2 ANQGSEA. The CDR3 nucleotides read TGCAGCGTTCTTGGACAGGGGGCATCGAATGAGCAGTTCTTC. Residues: CSVLGQGASNEQFF.

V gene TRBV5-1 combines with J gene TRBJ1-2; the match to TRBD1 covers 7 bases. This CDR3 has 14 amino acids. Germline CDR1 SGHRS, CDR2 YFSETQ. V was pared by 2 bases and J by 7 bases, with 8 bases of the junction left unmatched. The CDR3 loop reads CASSFDRVDVGYTF. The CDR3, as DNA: TGCGCCAGCAGCTTTGACAGGGTGGATGTTGGCTACACCTTC.

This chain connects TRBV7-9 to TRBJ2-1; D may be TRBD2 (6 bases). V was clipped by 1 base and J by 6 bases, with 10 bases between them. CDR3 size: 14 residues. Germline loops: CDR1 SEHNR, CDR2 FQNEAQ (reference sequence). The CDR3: CASSLEAEGNEQFF. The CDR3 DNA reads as TGTGCCAGCAGCTTAGAGGCGGAGGGCAATGAGCAGTTCTTC.